The clone carrying this TCR beta chain was found many times. The antigen is not known. One entry per CDR3 protein, called by TCRdb with MiXCR from the reads. Counted here are 310,000 or so distinct CDR3 sequences, about 9.1% occurring once; the ten biggest clones make up around 2.5%. The sample originates from a study of T cell repertoires in cytomegalovirus infection. As for the study in general: Matching HLA type and CMV infection were both indicated by public TCR beta signatures. Study-wide points: HLA-C-restricted CMV-specific TCR beta clonotypes prevailed in the ex vivo response. Summed frequency of public TCR beta families distinguished CMV carriers with the relevant HLA.

CDR1 SGHDN and CDR2 FVKESK come from the germline V gene. V lost 6 bases to trimming and J lost 0 bases, with 8 bases between them. The CDR3 runs 13 residues. This TCR was sampled from a human donor in good health (CMV status not recorded). Some clones in this sample may be carry-over from other donors' samples. The rearrangement links TRBV14 to TRBJ1-1; D is unclear. Material: PBMCs. The CDR3 protein is CASRPDLNTEAFF. The CDR3 DNA reads TGTGCCAGCAGACCCGACCTGAACACTGAAGCTTTCTTT.